This T cell receptor (beta chain) was sequenced for a study of synovial regulatory T cells in juvenile arthritis. In the study overall: One patient received methotrexate plus infliximab; one lacked treatment information.

Some clones are missing from TCRdb's copy, which holds only in-frame ones; the method was immunoSEQ multiplex PCR. This table holds 9,000 to 10,000 clones. About this clone itself: The antigen remains undetermined.

The study, taken as a whole, reports: Largely private between patients, iaTreg TCR repertoires showed partial overlap with synovial Teff and blood CPL repertoires.

Donors were around eleven juvenile idiopathic arthritis patients with active disease, 3 polyarticular and 8 oligoarticular. Germline CDR1 reads LNHDA; CDR2 reads SQIVND (reference sequence). CDR3 length: 15 amino acids. Nucleotide data are not available. Sequenced sample: Treg cells from blood. The subset denotes: remaining (HLA-DR-negative) circulating blood Treg cells. The chain uses TRBV19 and TRBJ1-3. The receptor was isolated from a donor younger than 30 with juvenile idiopathic arthritis. The CDR3 loop is CASSEDGYSGNTIYF.